A selection of T cell receptor beta chains follows, all from one sample in a study of T cells in Graves' hyperthyroidism and ophthalmopathy. TCRdb fed the multiplex PCR reads into MiXCR, producing one record per CDR3 protein. This sample has about 340,000 distinct CDR3 sequences, with approximately 22% found just once. The specimen was blood. These receptors all stem from a woman aged 45-60 years with Graves' hyperthyroidism. Each CDR3 is given with its conserved first and last residue. D genes are given only for firm matches. Clone size is shown for a subset of rows, as once, few, many or a class of expanded clone.

CDR3aa: CASSPGTANNEQFF
CDR3nt: TGTGCCAGCTCACCAGGGACAGCTAACAATGAGCAGTTCTTC
v_gene: TRBV18
d_gene: TRBD1
abundance: many
j_gene: TRBJ2-1

CDR3aa: CSVTLAMDEQFF
CDR3nt: TGCAGCGTTACACTAGCGATGGATGAGCAGTTCTTC
v_gene: TRBV29-1
d_gene: TRBD2
abundance: many
j_gene: TRBJ2-1

CDR3aa: CASRFREGHGEQYF
CDR3nt: TGTGCCAGCAGGTTCAGGGAGGGGCACGGCGAGCAGTACTTC
v_gene: TRBV27
d_gene: TRBD2
abundance: many
j_gene: TRBJ2-7

CDR3aa: CASSLAGTGGRYTF
CDR3nt: TGTGCCAGCAGCTTAGCCGGGACAGGTGGACGCTACACCTTC
v_gene: TRBV11-2
d_gene: TRBD1
abundance: many
j_gene: TRBJ1-2

CDR3aa: CASSWGGGKNIQYF
CDR3nt: TGTGCCAGCTCCTGGGGCGGGGGGAAAAACATTCAGTACTTC
v_gene: TRBV28
d_gene: TRBD2
abundance: many
j_gene: TRBJ2-4

CDR3aa: CASSPSGAGGNTEAFF
CDR3nt: TGCGCCAGCAGCCCATCGGGGGCGGGGGGGAACACTGAAGCTTTCTTT
v_gene: TRBV4-1
d_gene: .
abundance: .
j_gene: TRBJ1-1

CDR3aa: CASGLAGGSGELFF
CDR3nt: TGTGCCAGCGGACTAGCGGGAGGTTCGGGGGAGCTGTTTTTT
v_gene: TRBV12-3/TRBV12-4
d_gene: TRBD2
abundance: few
j_gene: TRBJ2-2

CDR3aa: CASSPGTVGDTQYF
CDR3nt: TGTGCCAGCAGCCCCGGGACAGTGGGAGATACGCAGTATTTT
v_gene: TRBV28
d_gene: TRBD1
abundance: many
j_gene: TRBJ2-3

CDR3aa: CASSGTRGSGTEAFF
CDR3nt: TGCGCCAGCAGCGGGACTCGGGGGTCTGGCACTGAAGCTTTCTTT
v_gene: TRBV5-1
d_gene: .
abundance: many
j_gene: TRBJ1-1

CDR3aa: CAWRGSPYEQYF
CDR3nt: TGTGCCTGGAGGGGGAGCCCCTACGAGCAGTACTTC
v_gene: TRBV30
d_gene: .
abundance: many
j_gene: TRBJ2-7

CDR3aa: CASSQDKAGWTNSPLHF
CDR3nt: TGTGCCAGCAGCCAAGATAAAGCAGGCTGGACGAATTCACCCCTCCACTTT
v_gene: TRBV4-2
d_gene: .
abundance: .
j_gene: TRBJ1-6

CDR3aa: CASSHLLGGSGRGEQFF
CDR3nt: TGTGCCAGCAGCCACCTACTCGGTGGTAGCGGGAGGGGAGAGCAGTTCTTC
v_gene: TRBV11-1
d_gene: TRBD2
abundance: .
j_gene: TRBJ2-1

CDR3aa: CASKRGWEETQYF
CDR3nt: TGTGCCAGCAAGCGGGGCTGGGAGGAGACCCAGTACTTC
v_gene: TRBV18
d_gene: TRBD2
abundance: many
j_gene: TRBJ2-5

CDR3aa: CASSSGQNTIYF
CDR3nt: TGTGCCAGCAGTTCCGGCCAAAACACCATATATTTT
v_gene: TRBV12-3/TRBV12-4
d_gene: .
abundance: many
j_gene: TRBJ1-3

CDR3aa: CASSGGSAGYEQYF
CDR3nt: TGTGCCAGCAGTGGGGGGTCCGCGGGGTACGAGCAGTACTTC
v_gene: TRBV7-9
d_gene: .
abundance: .
j_gene: TRBJ2-7

CDR3aa: CASSSNRLAGTYEQYF
CDR3nt: TGTGCCAGCAGTTCCAACCGACTAGCGGGGACCTACGAGCAGTACTTC
v_gene: TRBV6-9
d_gene: TRBD2
abundance: .
j_gene: TRBJ2-7

CDR3aa: CSVEGIWVRNTEAFF
CDR3nt: TGCAGCGTTGAAGGAATTTGGGTAAGGAACACTGAAGCTTTCTTT
v_gene: TRBV29-1
d_gene: .
abundance: .
j_gene: TRBJ1-1

CDR3aa: CSVGQGDGYTF
CDR3nt: TGCAGTGTGGGGCAGGGTGATGGCTACACCTTC
v_gene: TRBV20-1
d_gene: .
abundance: many
j_gene: TRBJ1-2

CDR3aa: CASSQGVLRKLSTYEQYF
CDR3nt: TGCGCCAGCAGCCAAGGGGTTTTGCGGAAGTTAAGTACCTACGAGCAGTACTTC
v_gene: TRBV4-1
d_gene: .
abundance: many
j_gene: TRBJ2-7

CDR3aa: CASSNLAGDYNEQFF
CDR3nt: TGTGCCAGTAGTAACCTAGCGGGGGACTACAATGAGCAGTTCTTC
v_gene: TRBV19
d_gene: TRBD2
abundance: .
j_gene: TRBJ2-1

CDR3aa: CASSYPGTLYEQYF
CDR3nt: TGTGCCAGCAGCTACCCCGGGACACTCTACGAGCAGTACTTC
v_gene: TRBV11-2
d_gene: .
abundance: many
j_gene: TRBJ2-7

CDR3aa: CASLSGDRANEQFF
CDR3nt: TGTGCCAGCCTTTCAGGGGACAGGGCCAATGAGCAGTTCTTC
v_gene: TRBV28
d_gene: TRBD1
abundance: many
j_gene: TRBJ2-1

CDR3aa: CASSVDTNNSPLHF
CDR3nt: TGTGCCAGCAGCGTAGACACTAATAATTCACCCCTCCACTTT
v_gene: TRBV9
d_gene: .
abundance: .
j_gene: TRBJ1-6

CDR3aa: CASSPAGAASHEQYF
CDR3nt: TGTGCCAGCAGCCCTGCAGGGGCCGCCTCCCACGAGCAGTACTTC
v_gene: TRBV12-3/TRBV12-4
d_gene: .
abundance: many
j_gene: TRBJ2-7

CDR3aa: CSARDPTALAQYF
CDR3nt: TGCAGTGCTAGAGATCCAACGGCCTTGGCGCAGTATTTT
v_gene: TRBV20-1
d_gene: .
abundance: .
j_gene: TRBJ2-3

CDR3aa: CASVNVWGMNTEAFF
CDR3nt: TGTGCCAGTGTGAACGTCTGGGGAATGAACACTGAAGCTTTCTTT
v_gene: TRBV19
d_gene: .
abundance: .
j_gene: TRBJ1-1

CDR3aa: CASSSRSAPGQYSYEQYF
CDR3nt: TGTGCCAGCAGTTCCCGCAGTGCCCCCGGACAGTACTCCTACGAGCAGTACTTC
v_gene: TRBV28
d_gene: .
abundance: .
j_gene: TRBJ2-7

CDR3aa: CASSPVGGPGYGYTF
CDR3nt: TGTGCCAGCAGCCCTGTGGGGGGGCCCGGCTATGGCTACACCTTC
v_gene: TRBV6-1
d_gene: .
abundance: .
j_gene: TRBJ1-2

CDR3aa: CATSDGDREDTDTQYF
CDR3nt: TGTGCCACCAGTGATGGGGACAGGGAGGACACAGATACGCAGTATTTT
v_gene: TRBV24-1
d_gene: TRBD1
abundance: many
j_gene: TRBJ2-3

CDR3aa: CASNRRMNTEAFF
CDR3nt: TGTGCCAGCAATCGAAGGATGAACACTGAAGCTTTCTTT
v_gene: TRBV11-2
d_gene: .
abundance: .
j_gene: TRBJ1-1

CDR3aa: CAQTGPLVSNQPQHF
CDR3nt: TGTGCACAAACGGGCCCTCTCGTTAGCAATCAGCCCCAGCATTTT
v_gene: TRBV27
d_gene: .
abundance: many
j_gene: TRBJ1-5

CDR3aa: CASSSTGGINEKLVF
CDR3nt: TGTGCCAGCAGTTCAACAGGGGGGATAAATGAAAAACTGGTTTTT
v_gene: TRBV28
d_gene: TRBD1
abundance: .
j_gene: TRBJ1-4

CDR3aa: CASSLGPAYSYEQYF
CDR3nt: TGCGCCAGCAGCTTGGGTCCAGCCTACTCCTACGAGCAGTACTTC
v_gene: TRBV5-1
d_gene: .
abundance: many
j_gene: TRBJ2-7

CDR3aa: CASSRTMGGGSNEQFF
CDR3nt: TGTGCCAGCAGCCGGACTATGGGGGGAGGGTCAAATGAGCAGTTCTTC
v_gene: TRBV7-2
d_gene: TRBD2
abundance: many
j_gene: TRBJ2-1

CDR3aa: CAGIYMGGDEQFF
CDR3nt: TGTGCCGGGATTTATATGGGAGGCGATGAGCAGTTCTTC
v_gene: TRBV5-4
d_gene: .
abundance: .
j_gene: TRBJ2-1

CDR3aa: CASKDRTSGNTIYF
CDR3nt: TGTGCCAGCAAGGACAGGACCTCTGGAAACACCATATATTTT
v_gene: TRBV2
d_gene: TRBD1
abundance: .
j_gene: TRBJ1-3

CDR3aa: CASSIRRRTGANVLTF
CDR3nt: TGTGCCAGTAGTATCAGGAGAAGAACTGGGGCCAACGTCCTGACTTTC
v_gene: TRBV19
d_gene: .
abundance: few
j_gene: TRBJ2-6